This T cell receptor beta chain originates from a study of blood T cell repertoires in COVID-19. Overall study context: The United States, Italy and Spain were the sources of the acute and convalescent COVID-19 samples. Nucleic acid was either cDNA or gDNA, and it came from T cells, B-cell-depleted T cells, or PBMCs.

Original data processing: Estimated nucleated cell counts came from reference gene primer amplification. Profiling relied on immunoSEQ multiplex PCR, and the TCRdb table lists in-frame clones only, not all of them. V and J calls and clone size are those listed in that table; D and trimming were worked out from the DNA. Among 100,000 to 140,000 clones listed, 60% to 85% were seen once. V was clipped by 5 bases and J by 12 bases; unmatched bases: 4. The germline V gene encodes CDR1 SEHNR and CDR2 FQNEAQ (reference sequence). CDR3 length equals 13 residues. The genes are TRBV7-9 and TRBJ2-5; 15 nucleotides agree with TRBD2. The clonotype comes from a man in his 70s with acute or convalescent COVID-19. Sample: peripheral blood. This CDR3 reads CASSRTSGGDEYF. Here the CDR3 DNA reads TGTGCCAGCAGCAGGACTAGCGGGGGGGACGAGTACTTC.